This T cell receptor beta chain was sequenced in a study of shared clonotypes between healthy human individuals. Notes on the study in general: Memory subsets generally showed lower estimated richness than naive subsets. With several donors compared, 4% to 5.5% of naive CD4 clonotypes were shared. The donor pool, a small one, limited the genetic and exposure-history diversity represented.

This CDR3 contains 14 residues. The ends lost 5 bases at V and 8 bases at J; junction bases unmatched: 5. CDR1 and CDR2 (germline): KGHSH, LQKENI. Worth noting for this clone: Its matching antigen is unknown.

Assay used: immunoSEQ multiplex PCR; TCRdb lists only in-frame clones, some missing. The table lists 2 million to 2.5 million clones, approximately 96% of them singletons. The sequenced material came from naive CD4+ T cells sorted from blood. As to subset: CD45RA+ positively selected. This chain uses TRBV18 with TRBJ1-6; TRBD1 matches at 8 bases. The source is a man aged 18-30 years in good health. CDR3 sequence reads: CASSKDRADSPLHF. The CDR3 DNA follows: TGTGCCAGCTCAAAGGACAGGGCGGATTCACCCCTCCACTTT.